The 9 T cell receptor beta chains presented below share a single source sample, sequenced in a study of a mutant IDH1 vaccine in newly diagnosed glioma. Produced via immunoSEQ multiplex PCR; TCRdb's table is partial and in-frame only. The table includes 50,000 or so clones, about 91% detected once. These receptors lack a known antigen. Stated time point: week 11, during vaccination. One vaccine dose held 300 ug of mutant IDH1 20-mer peptide and came with topical imiquimod. Here the sequenced sample was PBMCs, taken from a glioma patient whose treatment included an IDH1 peptide vaccine. The origin of the receptors is a man aged 50-59 years with glioma.

This sequence joins TRBV7-9 and TRBJ2-7; D ambiguous. The CDR3 contains 15 residues. Germline CDR1 is SEHNR and CDR2 is FQNEAQ (reference sequence). With 3 bases removed from V and 3 bases from J, the gap between germline ends came to 15 bases. In DNA form, the CDR3 reads TGTGCCAGCAGCTTTGTAGACCTTGCGGACTACGAGCAGTACTTC. Amino acid sequence: CASSFVDLADYEQYF. Combining the CDR3 with reference TRBV7-9 and TRBJ2-7 gives the whole variable domain DTGVSQNPRHKITKRGQNVTFRCDPISEHNRLYWYRQTLGQGPEFLTYFQNEAQLEKSRLLSDRFSAERPKGSFSTLEIQRTEQGDSAMYLCASSFVDLADYEQYFGPGTRLTVT.

The chain combines TRBV19 with TRBJ2-1; TRBD2 matches 7 bases. J was trimmed by 6 bases and V by 3 bases; bases with no gene match: 8. Looked up from germline, CDR1 is LNHDA and CDR2 is SQIVND (reference sequence). The CDR3 totals 15 residues. The CDR3 region is CASSISPWGGNEQFF. The CDR3 DNA reads TGTGCCAGTAGTATTTCGCCCTGGGGGGGCAATGAGCAGTTCTTC.

This chain links TRBV18 with TRBJ2-7; tentatively, D is TRBD2 (6 bases). The CDR3 runs to 14 residues. The V gene's germline CDR1 is KGHSH and CDR2 LQKENI. V lost 0 bases and J lost 2, with 8 bases in between. The chain's CDR3 is CASSPPGRTYEQYF. In DNA, the CDR3 is TGTGCCAGCTCACCACCAGGGAGGACCTACGAGCAGTACTTC.

This chain connects TRBV5-1 to TRBJ2-7; tentatively, D is TRBD1 (6 bases). The length of the CDR3 is 13 residues. The V gene lost 1 base and the J gene lost 3 bases, with 8 bases spanning the gap. Germline assignment: CDR1 SGHRS and CDR2 YFSETQ. The CDR3 bases are TGCGCCAGCAGCTTGCAGGGGAACTACGAGCAGTACTTC. Amino acid sequence: CASSLQGNYEQYF. Drawing the rest from reference TRBV5-1 and TRBJ2-7, the complete variable domain is KAGVTQTPRYLIKTRGQQVTLSCSPISGHRSVSWYQQTPGQGLQFLFEYFSETQRNKGNFPGRFSGRQFSNSRSEMNVSTLELGDSALYLCASSLQGNYEQYFGPGTRLTVT.

V usage is TRBV6-6 and J usage is TRBJ1-2; D is perhaps TRBD1 (6 bases). CDR1 is MNHNY and CDR2 is SVGAGI in the germline V gene (reference sequence). The germline V and J ends were trimmed by 6 bases and 0 bases, with 11 bases remaining between them. The CDR3 covers 14 residues. In DNA form, the CDR3 reads TGTGCCAGCAGGGCGGGGGGGCCTAACTATGGCTACACCTTC. Protein: CASRAGGPNYGYTF.

J is TRBJ2-1 and V is TRBV10-2; 7 bases fit TRBD2. The CDR3 runs 13 residues. Germline V CDR1 and CDR2: WSHSY, SAAADI. The J segment lost 12 bases and the V segment lost 0 bases, leaving 5 bases of the junction unmatched. DNA of the CDR3: TGCGCCAGCAGTGAGTCGGGGGGGATAGGGCAGTTCTTC. Translated: CASSESGGIGQFF.

The chain uses TRBV4-3 and TRBJ2-7; 8 bases line up with TRBD1. This CDR3 contains 14 residues. V shed 2 bases, J shed 2 bases, and the junction held 2 bases outside the gene matches. CDR1 and CDR2 (germline): LGHNA, YSLEER. CDR3: CASSQWTGPYEQYF. The CDR3 DNA is TGCGCCAGCAGCCAATGGACAGGGCCCTACGAGCAGTACTTC.

This clone showed up just once. Other DNA sequences in the same sample also yield this CDR3. In DNA, the CDR3 is TGTGCCAGCAGCTTAGGTCCGGAGGAGACCCAGTACTTC. This codes for CASSLGPEETQYF. V and J are TRBV7-9 and TRBJ2-5; no clear D. Trimming stripped 1 base from V and 5 bases from J, with 8 bases between. Germline V lookup: CDR1 SEHNR, CDR2 FQNEAQ (reference sequence). This CDR3 is 13 amino acids long.

The gene calls are TRBV4-2 and TRBJ2-1; 8 positions agree with TRBD2. The CDR3 consists of 17 residues. With 0 bases clipped from V and 6 bases from J, the junction kept 10 bases outside the gene matches. CDR1 and CDR2 from the germline V gene are LGHNA and YNFKEQ. The CDR3 DNA reads as TGTGCCAGCAGCCAAGAAGTACCGAGCGGGAGCATCAATGAGCAGTTCTTC. Protein: CASSQEVPSGSINEQFF.